These 18 T cell receptor beta chains were all obtained from the same sample, sequenced in a study of identical twins. TCRdb re-called the 5' RACE reads through MiXCR, storing one row per CDR3 protein. This table holds hundreds of thousands of distinct CDR3 sequences, around an eighth found once. Separately, the same data were catalogued under a study of yellow fever vaccine responses in identical twins.

Sequenced material: PBMCs. Receptors originate from a woman aged 18-29 years in good health.

This chain connects TRBV3-1 to TRBJ2-7; no reliable D call. Germline assignment: CDR1 LGHDT and CDR2 YNNKEL (reference sequence). V dropped 4 bases and J dropped 2 bases, with 12 bases sitting between them. This CDR3 comprises 14 residues. The CDR3 nucleotides are TGTGCCAGCAGCCCCCAGCCCGGGCCCTACGAGCAGTACTTC. Translation: CASSPQPGPYEQYF.

This chain joins TRBV5-1 and TRBJ2-1; D may correspond to TRBD1 or TRBD2 (5 bases each). Per the germline V gene, CDR1 is SGHRS and CDR2 is YFSETQ. The CDR3 covers 17 residues. Trimming took 0 bases from V and 3 from J, leaving 16 bases between them. CDR3 in DNA: TGCGCCAGCAGCTTGGCTTACGCTGGGGGATTCTACAATGAGCAGTTCTTC. It encodes CASSLAYAGGFYNEQFF.

This clonotype was recorded a few times. One junction end does not reproduce the germline sequence, and a read error may be involved. V is TRBV4-1 and J is TRBJ1-5; D is undetermined. The CDR3 is made up of 15 amino acids. Germline lookup yields CDR1 MGHRA and CDR2 YSYEKL. The CDR3 protein is CASSQERLGHQPQHF. Here the CDR3 DNA reads TGCGCCAGCAGTCAAGAAAGGCTCGGTCACCAGCCCCAGCATTTT.

The J gene is TRBJ2-7, the V gene TRBV15; D might be TRBD1 or TRBD2, each matching 5 bases. Between the trimmed V and J ends, which lost 0 bases and 5 bases, there was a span of 11 bases. This CDR3 is 14 amino acids long. Germline lookup yields CDR1 LNHNV and CDR2 YYDKDF (reference sequence). CDR3 DNA: TGTGCCACCAGCAGAGATCGGTTGGGGGACGAGCAGTACTTC. Translation gives CATSRDRLGDEQYF.

This clonotype has just a few counts. This chain uses TRBV4-2 with TRBJ2-3, with TRBD2 identical over 14 bases. The germline V gene has CDR1 LGHNA and CDR2 YNFKEQ. V was pared by 4 bases and J by 4 bases, with 4 bases of the junction left unmatched. This CDR3 has 16 residues. The CDR3 region has the DNA TGTGCCAGCAGCCCGGGACTAGCGGGAGTCTCAGATACGCAGTATTTT. It specifies CASSPGLAGVSDTQYF.

This clonotype has ten or more counts. The V and J genes are TRBV7-9 and TRBJ1-1; D not resolved. Trimming removed 1 base at V and 3 bases at J, with 9 bases between. Germline V gene lookup returns CDR1 SEHNR and CDR2 FQNEAQ (reference sequence). This CDR3 has 14 residues. CDR3 nucleotides: TGTGCCAGCAGCTTAGAACTCGTGGACACTGAAGCTTTCTTT. It translates to CASSLELVDTEAFF.

This clonotype turned up a few times. This chain connects TRBV24-1 to TRBJ2-2; the match to TRBD2 covers 7 bases. The CDR3 is 13 amino acids. Germline CDR1 is KGHDR and CDR2 is SFDVKD. V was clipped by 3 bases and J by 6 bases; unmatched bases: 0. CDR3 region: CATSDLAAGELFF. The CDR3 DNA reads as TGTGCCACCAGTGATCTAGCGGCCGGGGAGCTGTTTTTT.

In this sample, this clonotype turned up a few times. The V and J genes are TRBV5-1 and TRBJ2-5, with D maybe TRBD1 (6 bases). This CDR3 is built from 14 residues. The V end lost 0 bases, the J end lost 5 bases, and 11 bases lay between the germline ends. Germline CDR1 and CDR2: SGHRS and YFSETQ. CDR3: CASSLGTGFETQYF. In DNA form, the CDR3 reads TGCGCCAGCAGCTTGGGTACAGGGTTTGAGACCCAGTACTTC.

The chain joins TRBV3-1 to TRBJ2-2; 11 nucleotides match TRBD2. The V gene end was trimmed by 1 base and the J gene end by 4 bases; junction bases not matched to a gene: 11. The CDR3 has 19 residues. CDR1 and CDR2 from the germline V gene are LGHDT and YNNKEL (reference sequence). CDR3 in DNA: TGTGCCAGCAGCCAAGGGAGGCGTCTAGCGGGAGGACTCACCGGGGAGCTGTTTTTT. It encodes CASSQGRRLAGGLTGELFF.

In this sample, this clonotype turned up a few times. This chain links TRBV11-2 with TRBJ2-1; D may correspond to TRBD1 or TRBD2 (5 bases each). The germline V gene encodes CDR1 SGHAT and CDR2 FQNNGV. The CDR3 sequence is 13 residues long. Trimming shortened V by 1 base and J by 8 bases, and 9 bases separated the two germline ends. As DNA, the CDR3 is TGTGCCAGCAGCTTAGGAATGGGGGATGAGCAGTTCTTC. Protein: CASSLGMGDEQFF.

The sample holds a few counts of this clonotype. The rearrangement joins TRBV27 to TRBJ2-3; the D gene could be TRBD1 or TRBD2 (6 bases each). Trimming shortened V by 6 bases and J by 5 bases, and 18 bases separated the two germline ends. The CDR3 consists of 15 residues. The V gene's germline CDR1 is MNHEY and CDR2 SMNVEV (reference sequence). DNA of the CDR3: TGTGCCAGCAGCTGGGGGGCGGGAATAGGAGATACGCAGTATTTT. This encodes CASSWGAGIGDTQYF.

The genes are TRBV24-1 and TRBJ2-2; 13 bases fit TRBD2. Trimming cost V 1 base and J 3 bases; bases outside gene matches: 7. This CDR3 is 19 amino acids long. Per germline, CDR1 KGHDR and CDR2 SFDVKD. The chain's CDR3 is CATSDFRTSGGLDTGELFF. The CDR3 DNA reads TGTGCCACCAGTGATTTTAGGACTAGCGGGGGCCTTGACACCGGGGAGCTGTTTTTT.

The chain joins TRBV20-1 to TRBJ2-3, with TRBD2 as a possible D gene (5 bases). Germline V gene lookup returns CDR1 DFQATT and CDR2 SNEGSKA (reference sequence). The CDR3 runs to 11 residues. Trimming stripped 6 bases from V and 6 bases from J, with 10 bases between. CDR3 residues: CSAHPGDTQYF. CDR3 DNA: TGCAGTGCCCACCCGGGGGATACGCAGTATTTT.

This clonotype has only a few counts. The chain carries TRBV10-3 and TRBJ1-5; maybe TRBD1 (5 bases). V lost 2 bases and J 0 bases, leaving 8 bases between the germline ends. This CDR3 is 15 amino acids long. Germline lookup yields CDR1 ENHRY and CDR2 SYGVKD. In DNA form, the CDR3 reads TGTGCCATCAGTGAGACCAGGGATAGCAATCAGCCCCAGCATTTT. Amino acids: CAISETRDSNQPQHF.

The rearrangement links TRBV4-1 to TRBJ2-7; TRBD1 is a possible D gene (7 bases). CDR1 and CDR2 from the germline V gene are MGHRA and YSYEKL. The CDR3 is 15 residues long. V gave up 3 bases and J gave up 3 bases, with 15 bases separating them. Here the CDR3 DNA reads TGCGCCAGCAGCCAGTCCGCGGGACAGCTCTACGAGCAGTACGTC. The encoded protein is CASSQSAGQLYEQYV.

This clonotype was picked up a small number of times. V usage is TRBV12-3 or TRBV12-4 and J usage is TRBJ2-2; D remains ambiguous. The CDR3 spans 14 residues. V dropped 5 bases and J dropped 0 bases, with 7 bases sitting between them. As DNA, the CDR3 is TGTGCCAGCAGTATACCTCCGAACACCGGGGAGCTGTTTTTT. Translation: CASSIPPNTGELFF.

A few counts support this clonotype. The V gene is TRBV10-3, the J gene TRBJ2-3, with a weak D call TRBD1 (6 bases). The V gene's germline CDR1 is ENHRY and CDR2 SYGVKD. The CDR3 loop spans 14 amino acids. Trimming shortened V by 0 bases and J by 4 bases, and 8 bases separated the two germline ends. CDR3 nucleotide sequence: TGTGCCATCAGTGAGTCAAAGGGGGCAGATACGCAGTATTTT. Its translation is CAISESKGADTQYF.

This rearrangement joins TRBV12-3 or TRBV12-4 to TRBJ2-3; 7 bases match TRBD2. With 6 bases clipped from V and 3 bases from J, the junction kept 15 bases outside the gene matches. The CDR3 covers 17 residues. The CDR3 reads CASSPPGLAATTDTQYF. The CDR3 nucleotides are TGTGCCAGCAGCCCCCCGGGCCTAGCGGCGACGACAGATACGCAGTATTTT.